This T cell receptor (beta chain) was found in a study of shared clonotypes between healthy human individuals. The study, taken as a whole, reports: Compared with clonotypes that all four donors shared, non-shared clonotypes had lower generation probabilities.

Recent acute infections and vaccinations were absent in the healthy HIV-negative adult donors. The CDR3 totals 17 residues. V trimming: 5 bases; J trimming: 0 bases; junction bases outside the gene matches: 9. The germline V gene encodes CDR1 SGHTA and CDR2 FQGNSA. Authors' processing steps: In the immunoSEQ data, sequences were junction-only and lacked quality scores, so filtering differed. Only in-frame clones appear in the TCRdb table, and some are missing; sequencing was by immunoSEQ multiplex PCR. V and J calls and clone size come straight from that table; D and trimming were deduced from the DNA. Found here are a few million clones, under 95% of them singletons; the top ten hold 0.37%. Worth noting for this clone: Its antigen is undetermined.

The sequenced material came from naive CD4+ T cells from PBMCs. Subset defined: CD45RA+ positively selected. This receptor was obtained from a man aged 18 to 30 in good health. Some clones in this sample may be carry-over from other donors' samples. This chain connects TRBV7-2 to TRBJ2-7; 11 nucleotides agree with TRBD2. The CDR3 is CASSPRLAGRFSYEQYF. DNA for the CDR3: TGTGCCAGCAGCCCACGACTAGCGGGACGCTTCTCCTACGAGCAGTACTTC.